Each of the 18 T cell receptor beta chains below was sequenced from the same sample in a study of shared clonotypes between healthy human individuals. Here immunoSEQ multiplex PCR was the method, and the copy in TCRdb shows in-frame clones only, minus some. This sample has approximately 2.3 million clones; 93% occur once, and the top ten carry 0.35% to 0.5%. The specimen sequenced was naive CD4+ T cells from PBMCs. The subset here: CD45RA+ positively selected. The source of these receptors is a man aged 18 to 35 in good health. Some clones in this sample may be carry-over from other donors' samples.

The CDR3 DNA reads as TGTGCCAGCACCCGGGGGGGGAACACTGAAGCTTTCTTT. This translates into CASTRGGNTEAFF. This sequence joins TRBV27 and TRBJ1-1; TRBD1 is a possible D gene (5 bases). The CDR3 is 13 residues long. Per the germline V gene, CDR1 is MNHEY and CDR2 is SMNVEV (reference sequence). V gave up 7 bases and J gave up 1 base, with 10 bases separating them.

The CDR3 loop reads CASSPDRGNTEAFF. CDR3 nucleotide sequence: TGTGCCAGCAGCCCGGACAGGGGGAACACTGAAGCTTTCTTT. This chain joins TRBV5-6 and TRBJ1-1; 9 bases line up with TRBD1. Germline V gives CDR1 SGHDT, CDR2 YYEEEE. The CDR3 sequence is 14 residues long. V lost 4 bases and J lost 1; bases outside the gene matches: 2. Together with reference TRBV5-6 and TRBJ1-1, the CDR3 gives the full variable domain: DAGVTQSPTHLIKTRGQQVTLRCSPKSGHDTVSWYQQALGQGPQFIFQYYEEEERQRGNFPDRFSGHQFPNYSSELNVNALLLGDSALYLCASSPDRGNTEAFFGQGTRLTVV.

In regard to this clone: The same CDR3 is also encoded by other DNA sequences in this sample. The chain has TRBV5-1 and TRBJ2-3; D gene ambiguous. Germline V gene sequence: CDR1 SGHRS, CDR2 YFSETQ. The CDR3 covers 13 residues. V shed 1 base and J shed 1 base, with 4 bases lying between them. CDR3 amino acids: CASSLTGTDTQYF. CDR3 coding DNA: TGCGCCAGCAGCTTGACAGGCACAGATACGCAGTATTTT.

The chain recombines TRBV15 with TRBJ2-7; D perhaps matches TRBD2 (6 bases). The V gene lost 0 bases and the J gene lost 4 bases, with 13 bases spanning the gap. Germline V gene data show CDR1 as LNHNV and CDR2 as YYDKDF (reference sequence). There are 15 residues in the CDR3. The CDR3 reads CATSRDTGEWYEQYF. The CDR3 DNA reads TGTGCCACCAGCAGAGATACGGGGGAGTGGTACGAGCAGTACTTC.

The chain is built from TRBV18 and TRBJ1-1; tentatively, D is TRBD1 (6 bases). The CDR3 contains 12 residues. V was trimmed by 5 bases and J by 10 bases, leaving 14 bases between them. The germline V gene encodes CDR1 KGHSH and CDR2 LQKENI. The CDR3 is CASSSQTGRAFF. Here the CDR3 DNA reads TGTGCCAGCTCATCGCAAACAGGGCGAGCTTTCTTT.

The V and J genes are TRBV27 and TRBJ2-7; TRBD2 might be the D (6 bases). The V end lost 7 bases, the J end lost 4 bases, and 23 bases lay between the germline ends. Germline V gene data show CDR1 as MNHEY and CDR2 as SMNVEV (reference sequence). CDR3 length: 16 residues. This CDR3 reads CASKASVSGGLYEQYF. The DNA of the CDR3 is TGTGCCAGCAAAGCTAGCGTTTCAGGTGGTTTGTACGAGCAGTACTTC.

V is TRBV14 and J is TRBJ2-5; D gene unclear. The germline V gene has CDR1 SGHDN and CDR2 FVKESK. This CDR3 contains 14 residues. V lost 0 bases and J 5 bases, leaving 10 bases between the germline ends. CDR3 residues: CASSQDKVRETQYF. In DNA form, the CDR3 reads TGTGCCAGCAGCCAAGATAAAGTGAGGGAGACCCAGTACTTC.

This rearrangement joins TRBV14 to TRBJ1-2, with D possibly TRBD1 on 5 matching bases. Germline CDR1 reads SGHDN; CDR2 reads FVKESK. CDR3 size: 15 residues. V lost 6 bases and J 2 bases, leaving 16 bases between the germline ends. The CDR3 bases are TGTGCCAGCAGACAGGCGTGGGAGGAGAACTATGGCTACACCTTC. Protein: CASRQAWEENYGYTF.

The V gene is TRBV30, the J gene TRBJ2-4; 7 nucleotides agree with TRBD1. The trim removed 5 bases at V and 4 bases at J, leaving 8 bases unmatched. The V gene's germline CDR1 is GTSNPN and CDR2 SVGIG (reference sequence). The CDR3 covers 14 residues. Here the CDR3 DNA reads TGTGCCTGGGCCGACGACAGGGATAAAAACATTCAGTACTTC. Encoded protein: CAWADDRDKNIQYF.

About this clone: The sample carries other DNA sequences with the same CDR3. The chain joins TRBV11-2 to TRBJ2-7, with D possibly being TRBD1 or TRBD2 (5 bases each). The CDR3 spans 14 residues. V was pared by 1 base and J by 1 base, with 8 bases between. Per the germline V gene, CDR1 is SGHAT and CDR2 is FQNNGV. In DNA form, the CDR3 reads TGTGCCAGCAGCTTAGTTGGGGGATCCTACGAGCAGTACTTC. Protein product: CASSLVGGSYEQYF.

The rearrangement links TRBV18 to TRBJ1-5, with D unclear. The CDR3 totals 16 residues. Germline lookup yields CDR1 KGHSH and CDR2 LQKENI. The V end was cut by 5 bases, the J end by 6 bases, with 20 bases between. CDR3 sequence: CASSSRTNPAGQPQHF. The DNA for the CDR3 is TGTGCCAGCTCATCCCGGACCAACCCAGCGGGTCAGCCCCAGCATTTT.

The chain combines TRBV5-1 with TRBJ1-1, with 7 bases matching TRBD1. CDR1 SGHRS and CDR2 YFSETQ come from the germline V gene. The CDR3 length is 16 residues. The ends lost 0 bases at V and 4 bases at J; junction bases unmatched: 9. The CDR3 sequence: CASSLGGTVRGTEAFF. CDR3 bases: TGCGCCAGCAGCTTGGGGGGGACAGTTAGAGGCACTGAAGCTTTCTTT.

CDR3 residues: CASSLRQPNTGELFF. Here the CDR3 DNA reads TGTGCCAGCAGTTTAAGGCAACCGAACACCGGGGAGCTGTTTTTT. The chain couples TRBV27 to TRBJ2-2; D is unclear. The V end lost 2 bases, the J end lost 0 bases, and 7 bases lay between the germline ends. Looked up from germline, CDR1 is MNHEY and CDR2 is SMNVEV (reference sequence). This CDR3 is 15 amino acids long.

The chain combines TRBV28 with TRBJ2-1; possible D gene TRBD2, 6 bases. Trimming shortened V by 6 bases and J by 4 bases, and 22 bases separated the two germline ends. The CDR3 loop spans 17 amino acids. Looked up from germline, CDR1 is MDHEN and CDR2 is SYDVKM. CDR3 loop: CASSPKPRLEAYNEQFF. The DNA for the CDR3 is TGTGCCAGCAGCCCGAAACCGAGACTAGAAGCATACAATGAGCAGTTCTTC.

The genes are TRBV7-9 and TRBJ1-1; no firm D call. Trimming removed 4 bases from V and 11 bases from J, with 14 bases in between. This CDR3 region has 12 residues. CDR1 and CDR2 (germline): SEHNR, FQNEAQ (reference sequence). The CDR3 nucleotides are TGTGCCAGCAGCTCCGTTAACGGCAAGGCTTTCTTT. Its translation: CASSSVNGKAFF.

The V call is TRBV9, the J call TRBJ1-4; 8 bases line up with TRBD1. The trim removed 5 bases at V and 3 bases at J, leaving 3 bases unmatched. Looked up from germline, CDR1 is SGDLS and CDR2 is YYNGEE. The CDR3 spans 14 residues. CDR3 amino acids: CASSPQGANEKLFF. CDR3 DNA sequence: TGTGCCAGCAGTCCACAGGGGGCTAATGAAAAACTGTTTTTT.

The chain employs TRBV28 and TRBJ2-7; the match to TRBD1 covers 9 bases. The CDR3 loop spans 14 amino acids. V lost 5 bases and J lost 6; bases outside the gene matches: 8. Germline V CDR1 and CDR2: MDHEN, SYDVKM. CDR3 nucleotide sequence: TGTGCCAGCAGTGGGGGACAGGGACTTCGCGAGCAGTACTTC. Amino acids: CASSGGQGLREQYF.

Only a few counts were recorded for this clone. This rearrangement joins TRBV4-1 to TRBJ2-7; the D call may be TRBD1 or TRBD2 (7 bases each). CDR1 is MGHRA, CDR2 YSYEKL, per germline. The CDR3 extends over 15 amino acids. V was clipped by 4 bases and J by 8 bases, with 21 bases between them. The CDR3 region has the DNA TGCGCCAGCAGCCCGGGACAGCGGGGAGATTCGAAGCAGTACTTC. It translates to CASSPGQRGDSKQYF.